These 21 T cell receptor beta chains originate from one sample sequenced in a study of blood T cell repertoires in COVID-19. The method was immunoSEQ multiplex PCR; TCRdb's version includes in-frame clones alone and lacks a portion of them. The table lists approximately 180,000 clones, around 85% of them singletons. The sequenced material came from peripheral blood. These receptors all come from a man aged 60 to 69 with acute or convalescent COVID-19.

The rearrangement uses TRBV29-1 and TRBJ1-2; D remains unclear. Per the germline V gene, CDR1 is SQVTM and CDR2 is ANQGSEA. The CDR3 sequence is 11 residues long. The CDR3 region is CICESNYGYTF. As DNA, the CDR3 is TGCATTTGCGAGTCTAACTATGGCTACACCTTC.

V usage is TRBV27 and J usage is TRBJ2-2, with D uncertain. Trimming left V 3 bases short and J 4 bases short, with 9 bases between. In germline, CDR1 is MNHEY, CDR2 SMNVEV (reference sequence). This CDR3 has 14 amino acids. The CDR3 spells CASSFARGTGELFF. CDR3 nucleotide sequence: TGTGCCAGCAGTTTTGCTAGAGGCACCGGGGAGCTGTTTTTT.

The rearrangement links TRBV7-5 to TRBJ2-1; the listed D gene, TRBD2, was not tested against the DNA. TRBV7-5 is a pseudogene locus. The CDR3 covers 16 residues. The CDR3 coding sequence is TGTGTCAGAAGCGACCTGAGTAGCGGGAGTTCTAATGAGCAGTTCTTC. This encodes CVRSDLSSGSSNEQFF.

CDR3: CASRREYTEAFF. The CDR3 region has the DNA TGTGCCTCCAGACGGGAGTACACTGAAGCTTTCTTT. The chain links TRBV6-4 to TRBJ1-1; D remains unclear. Trimming cost V 11 bases and J 3 bases, with 13 bases left between them. CDR1 is MRHNA, CDR2 SNTAGT, per germline. CDR3 length equals 12 residues.

The chain joins TRBV5-1 to TRBJ1-1; possible D gene TRBD1, 5 bases. This CDR3 is 14 amino acids long. Germline lookup yields CDR1 SGHRS and CDR2 YFSETQ. With 5 bases removed from V and 5 bases from J, the gap between germline ends came to 16 bases. The CDR3 is CASSTQGSTTEAFF. In DNA, the CDR3 is TGCGCCAGCAGTACGCAGGGTAGTACGACTGAAGCTTTCTTT.

In nucleotides, the CDR3 is TGCAGCGTTGAATGGGGACAGGTCACAGATACGCAGTATTTT. Amino acids: CSVEWGQVTDTQYF. The V call is TRBV29-1, the J call TRBJ2-3; 8 bases are shared with TRBD1. This CDR3 comprises 14 residues. CDR1 and CDR2 from the germline V gene are SQVTM and ANQGSEA. J lost 2 bases, V lost 2 bases, and 3 bases had no gene match.

The chain employs TRBV6-5 and TRBJ1-5, with D unresolved. Germline lookup yields CDR1 MNHEY and CDR2 SVGAGI. V lost 6 bases to trimming and J lost 9 bases, with 12 bases between them. The CDR3 contains 12 residues. The CDR3 region has the DNA TGTGCCAGCAGGGTCGCACTAGGGCCCCAGCATTTT. As protein: CASRVALGPQHF.

CDR3 sequence (DNA): TGTGCCACCCGGGGGGTCGGATACACCGGGGAGCTGTTTTTT. Translation: CATRGVGYTGELFF. The rearrangement links TRBV25-1 to TRBJ2-2; 7 bases map to TRBD2. Germline values: CDR1 MGHDK, CDR2 SYGVNS. Losses at the gene ends were 10 bases for V and 3 bases for J; bases not matched to a gene: 8. The CDR3 loop spans 14 amino acids. Based on the CDR3 plus reference TRBV25-1 and TRBJ2-2, the full variable domain is EADIYQTPRYLVIGTGKKITLECSQTMGHDKMYWYQQDPGMELHLIHYSYGVNSTEKGDLSSESTVSRIRTEHFPLTLESARPSHTSQYLCATRGVGYTGELFFGEGSRLTVL.

The V and J genes are TRBV2 and TRBJ1-1; D call uncertain. This CDR3 comprises 14 residues. With 1 base removed from V and 0 bases from J, the gap between germline ends came to 6 bases. The germline gives CDR1 SNHLY, CDR2 FYNNEI. CDR3 region: CASSEVAVNTEAFF. CDR3 DNA: TGTGCCAGCAGTGAAGTGGCAGTGAACACTGAAGCTTTCTTT.

This clone was counted a few times. This rearrangement joins TRBV20-1 to TRBJ2-7, with a possible D match to TRBD2 (5 bases). V shed 3 bases and J shed 5 bases, with 20 bases lying between them. CDR1 DFQATT and CDR2 SNEGSKA come from the germline V gene (reference sequence). The CDR3 spans 15 residues. The CDR3 DNA reads TGCAGTGCTAGTTCGAGCGGACGCAATGAGGACGAGCAGTACTTC. Translating gives CSASSSGRNEDEQYF.

This sequence joins TRBV28 and TRBJ1-5, with D unresolved. Germline lookup yields CDR1 MDHEN and CDR2 SYDVKM. The CDR3 has 12 residues. V lost 5 bases and J 4 bases, leaving 6 bases between the germline ends. The CDR3 nucleotides are TGTGCCAGCAGTCGTACAAATCAGCCCCAGCATTTT. It translates to CASSRTNQPQHF.

The chain combines TRBV12-3 or TRBV12-4 with TRBJ2-1; the D gene is possibly TRBD2 (5 bases). Trimming took off 10 bases at V and 15 bases at J, with 22 bases between the two ends. This CDR3 has 12 amino acids. CDR3 residues: CANQTRRPRGFF. DNA of the CDR3: TGTGCCAACCAAACCAGACGCCCTCGGGGGTTCTTC.

V gene TRBV6-1 combines with J gene TRBJ1-5; a weak D match, TRBD1 (6 bases). This CDR3 region has 15 residues. Germline V gene lookup returns CDR1 MNHNS and CDR2 SASEGT. Trimming left V 1 base short and J 7 bases short, with 14 bases between. CDR3 amino acids: CASSEGQGFRQPQHF. CDR3 sequence (DNA): TGTGCCAGCAGTGAAGGGCAGGGGTTTCGGCAGCCCCAGCATTTT.

This clone was found many times. Here the CDR3 DNA reads TGTGCCAGCAGCCCGGTGGGGCTAGCGGGAGGAAATGAGCAGTTCTTC. Translated, it gives CASSPVGLAGGNEQFF. J is TRBJ2-1 and V is TRBV3-1 (or the pseudogene TRBV3-2); 11 positions agree with TRBD2. The CDR3 spans 16 residues. CDR1 LGHDT and CDR2 YNNKEL come from the germline V gene (reference sequence). The V segment lost 4 bases and the J segment 7 bases; nucleotides outside the gene matches: 9.

The gene calls are TRBV3-1 (or the pseudogene TRBV3-2) and TRBJ2-5, with 7 bases lining up with TRBD1. V shed 3 bases, J shed 2 bases, and the junction held 3 bases outside the gene matches. The CDR3 is made up of 14 amino acids. Germline CDR1 LGHDT, CDR2 YNNKEL (reference sequence). The CDR3 loop is CASSHLGQQETQYF. The CDR3 DNA follows: TGTGCCAGCAGCCATTTGGGACAGCAAGAGACCCAGTACTTC.

The chain uses TRBV7-2 and TRBJ2-3; TRBD1 agrees at 12 bases. With 0 bases clipped from V and 10 bases from J, the junction kept 8 bases outside the gene matches. The CDR3 sequence is 16 residues long. Looked up from germline, CDR1 is SGHTA and CDR2 is FQGNSA. The CDR3 protein is CASSLAGTGGIMAQYF. The CDR3 DNA reads as TGTGCCAGCAGCTTAGCAGGGACAGGGGGCATAATGGCGCAGTATTTT.

This chain connects TRBV5-1 to TRBJ2-1; D is possibly TRBD1 (5 bases). V was cut by 0 bases and J by 2 bases, with 12 bases left in between. The CDR3 extends over 16 amino acids. Germline V lookup: CDR1 SGHRS, CDR2 YFSETQ. The CDR3 DNA follows: TGCGCCAGCAGCTTGGCTCAGGGCCAGACCTACAATGAGCAGTTCTTC. This sequence encodes CASSLAQGQTYNEQFF.

This clone was observed once. V usage is TRBV6-6 and J usage is TRBJ2-6; 10 positions match TRBD1. Germline loops: CDR1 MNHNY, CDR2 SVGAGI (reference sequence). CDR3 size: 17 residues. The V and J ends lost 5 bases and 4 bases, in that order; junction bases with no gene match: 8. This CDR3 reads CASSRQGASSGANVLTF. CDR3 DNA sequence: TGTGCCAGCAGTCGACAGGGGGCGTCATCAGGGGCCAACGTCCTGACTTTC.

This clone was seen once. This chain uses TRBV20-1 with TRBJ2-1, with TRBD1 matching 7 bases. V trimming: 3 bases; J trimming: 4 bases; junction bases outside the gene matches: 6. CDR1 and CDR2 (germline): DFQATT, SNEGSKA (reference sequence). The CDR3 covers 14 residues. DNA of the CDR3: TGCAGTGCTAGTCCCGGGACAGCGTACAATGAGCAGTTCTTC. Translating it yields CSASPGTAYNEQFF.

The chain couples TRBV3-1 (or the pseudogene TRBV3-2) to TRBJ2-1, with TRBD1 identical over 9 bases. V lost 4 bases and J lost 5; bases outside the gene matches: 9. The CDR3 spans 16 residues. Germline V gene sequence: CDR1 LGHDT, CDR2 YNNKEL (reference sequence). The CDR3 spells CASSPRDRVLHNEQFF. CDR3 sequence (DNA): TGTGCCAGCAGCCCCCGGGACAGGGTGCTCCACAATGAGCAGTTCTTC.

This chain uses TRBV18 with TRBJ1-1, with 7 bases that match TRBD1. The junction had 12 bases not matched to a gene; V was cut back by 4 bases and J by 7 bases. CDR3 length equals 15 residues. Germline V gene sequence: CDR1 KGHSH, CDR2 LQKENI. The CDR3 here is CASSLTGYRASEAFF. CDR3 coding DNA: TGTGCCAGCTCACTGACAGGGTATAGAGCGAGTGAAGCTTTCTTT.